Described below is a single T cell receptor (beta chain) sequence and its context. What it binds is not known. The data belong to a study of early T cells in non-severe SARS-CoV-2 infection. Study as a whole: Sequencing was performed on bulk RNA from unsorted whole blood, leaving chains unpaired. Study-wide results and limits: Matching against VDJdb likely underestimated virus-specific expansions, favoring anti-spike CD8.

This CDR3 is 15 amino acids long. The V and J ends lost 3 bases and 0 bases, in that order; junction bases with no gene match: 2. Germline V gene sequence: CDR1 KGHSH, CDR2 LQKENI. As part of library construction, unique molecular identifiers were attached to individual cDNA molecules. TCRdb reprocessed the 5' RACE reads via MiXCR and lists one record per CDR3 protein. In the table there are 86,000 or so distinct CDR3 sequences, 6% to 7% of which are singletons. The chain couples TRBV18 to TRBJ1-3; 7 bases are a match to TRBD1. The sequence was collected from an adult who was a healthcare worker with PCR-confirmed SARS-CoV-2 infection or an uninfected control (not recorded which). What was sequenced was whole blood. The CDR3 protein is CASSPDRVSGNTIYF. CDR3 nucleotides: TGTGCCAGCTCACCCGACAGGGTCTCTGGAAACACCATATATTTT.